This is a list of T cell receptor beta chains from one sample in a study of blood T cells in healthy people across ages. TCRdb independently ran MiXCR on the 5' RACE reads; one entry per CDR3 protein. This table has almost 1 million distinct CDR3 sequences, roughly 51% appearing once. The specimen sequenced was blood. These receptors originate from a woman aged 55-70 years in good health. The CDR3 runs from the conserved cysteine through the conserved F or W. D genes are given only for firm matches. The listing skips clone size in some rows; elsewhere it reads once, few, many or a size class.

d_call j_call v_call clone_size cdr3_aa cdr3_nt
TRBD1 TRBJ2-5 TRBV5-6 few CASSLDLTGTETQYF TGTGCCAGCAGCTTAGATTTGACAGGGACCGAGACCCAGTACTTC
TRBD1 TRBJ2-1 TRBV20-1 few CSARDMSGGRNEQFF TGCAGTGCTAGAGACATGTCAGGGGGTCGCAATGAGCAGTTCTTC
. TRBJ1-2 TRBV4-1 few CASSQDPLGSGYTF TGCGCCAGCAGCCAAGATCCCTTGGGGTCCGGCTACACCTTC
TRBD2 TRBJ2-7 TRBV28 many CASSVGGTSSYEQYF TGTGCCAGCAGTGTGGGGGGGACTAGCAGCTACGAGCAGTACTTC
TRBD2 TRBJ2-1 TRBV6-4 few CASSAGGPRQFF TGTGCCAGCTCAGCGGGAGGGCCAAGGCAGTTCTTC
TRBD2 TRBJ2-3 TRBV2 . CASSPLGVAGVADTQYF TGTGCCAGCAGTCCCCTTGGCGTGGCGGGAGTTGCAGATACGCAGTATTTT
. TRBJ2-1 TRBV29-1 . CSVEDARDGPWLEQFF TGCAGCGTTGAAGATGCGAGGGACGGACCATGGCTTGAGCAGTTCTTC
TRBD2 TRBJ2-3 TRBV28 . CASSFGSGDFTDTQYF TGTGCCAGCAGTTTCGGCAGCGGGGACTTCACAGATACGCAGTATTTT
. TRBJ2-5 TRBV7-2 few CASSSSLSGPAFQYF TGTGCCAGCAGCTCCTCTCTCTCGGGTCCAGCCTTTCAGTACTTC
TRBD1 TRBJ2-1 TRBV20-1 . CSARTGGPYNEQFF TGCAGTGCCAGGACAGGGGGCCCCTACAATGAGCAGTTCTTC
TRBD2 TRBJ2-1 TRBV5-1 few CASTINQGLALYNEQFF TGCGCCAGCACCATAAACCAGGGACTAGCGCTATACAATGAGCAGTTCTTC
TRBD2 TRBJ2-1 TRBV20-1 . CSARNLTSGDYNEQFF TGCAGTGCTAGGAACCTAACTAGCGGAGATTACAATGAGCAGTTCTTC
. TRBJ2-2 TRBV7-2 . CASRERWNTGELFF TGTGCCAGCAGGGAACGGTGGAACACCGGGGAGCTGTTTTTT
. TRBJ1-4 TRBV5-1 . CASSPASRATNEKLFF TGCGCCAGCAGCCCAGCCTCACGTGCAACTAATGAAAAACTGTTTTTT
. TRBJ1-2 TRBV9 . CASSVGGPAIQVYGYTF TGTGCCAGCAGCGTAGGGGGGCCGGCGATCCAAGTCTATGGCTACACCTTC
TRBD1 TRBJ1-4 TRBV3-1 . CASSQDQEGASEKLFF TGTGCCAGCAGCCAAGATCAGGAGGGGGCGAGTGAAAAACTGTTTTTT
. TRBJ2-2 TRBV7-9 . CASSSLVTGELFF TGTGCCAGCAGCAGCTTGGTGACCGGGGAGCTGTTTTTT
. TRBJ2-3 TRBV24-1 few CATTSGSDTQYF TGTGCCACCACGAGCGGCTCAGATACGCAGTATTTT
TRBD2 TRBJ2-7 TRBV2 . CASIGLAGRYEQYF TGTGCCAGCATAGGACTAGCGGGTCGCTACGAGCAGTACTTC
. TRBJ1-5 TRBV7-9 many CASSLGGPGADNQPQHF TGTGCCAGCAGCTTAGGGGGGCCGGGAGCCGACAATCAGCCCCAGCATTTT
. TRBJ2-7 TRBV6-2/TRBV6-3 . CASSYRGSTTYEQYF TGTGCCAGCAGTTACAGGGGATCTACTACCTACGAGCAGTACTTC
TRBD2 TRBJ2-5 TRBV5-1 once CASSLIGTKQETRYF TGCGCCAGCAGCTTAATCGGGACTAAACAAGAGACCCGGTACTTC
TRBD2 TRBJ2-7 TRBV6-1 . CASSERLAGAEQYF TGTGCCAGCAGTGAGAGACTAGCGGGAGCCGAGCAGTACTTC
. TRBJ2-3 TRBV7-9 . CASSPNWGPTDTQYF TGTGCCAGCAGCCCCAATTGGGGGCCCACAGATACGCAGTATTTT
TRBD1 TRBJ2-1 TRBV5-8 . CASSRGWYRGNEQFF TGTGCCAGCAGTCGTGGGTGGTACAGGGGAAATGAGCAGTTCTTC
. TRBJ1-5 TRBV9 . CASSVSSNQPQHF TGTGCCAGCAGCGTCTCTAGCAATCAGCCCCAGCATTTT
. TRBJ2-4 TRBV6-1 . CAGSAVQDRAKNIQYF TGTGCCGGCAGTGCTGTACAGGACAGAGCCAAAAACATTCAGTACTTC
TRBD2 TRBJ2-3 TRBV6-1 . CASSLRGLAGSTDTQYF TGTGCCAGCAGCCTCCGAGGACTAGCGGGTAGCACAGATACGCAGTATTTT
. TRBJ2-6 TRBV9 . CASSVVASGANVLTF TGTGCCAGCAGCGTAGTTGCCTCTGGGGCCAACGTCCTGACTTTC
. TRBJ2-3 TRBV28 few CASSLLLSTDTQYF TGTGCCAGCAGTTTACTGCTTAGCACAGATACGCAGTATTTT
. TRBJ2-3 TRBV4-2 . CASSPNRGGTDTRYF TGTGCCAGCAGCCCAAACCGAGGCGGCACAGATACGCGGTATTTT